This T cell receptor (beta chain) originates from a study of shared clonotypes between healthy human individuals. Regarding the study as a whole: Against clonotypes common to all four donors, non-shared ones had lower generation probabilities. The authors sampled blood alone, and tissue repertoires likely differ.

The CDR3 extends over 15 amino acids. V dropped 6 bases and J dropped 7 bases, with 19 bases sitting between them. The germline gives CDR1 MDHEN, CDR2 SYDVKM. To note about this clone: No antigen is known for it.

The method was immunoSEQ multiplex PCR; TCRdb's version includes in-frame clones alone and lacks a portion of them. Found here are 2.3 million or so clones, roughly 93% of them singletons; the top ten hold about 0.39%. The chain combines TRBV28 with TRBJ1-5; D gene unclear. The TCR sequence derives from a man aged 18 to 35 in good health. Some clones in this sample may be carry-over from other donors' samples. The sequenced sample consisted of naive CD4+ T cells from PBMCs. Documented subset: CD45RA+ positively selected. The CDR3 bases are TGTGCCAGCAGCCTGATCGGAGGGAGGGAACAGCCCCAGCATTTT. Amino acid sequence: CASSLIGGREQPQHF.